This T cell receptor (beta chain) was sequenced in a study of shared clonotypes between healthy human individuals. This CDR3 comprises 14 residues. The V gene end was trimmed by 6 bases and the J gene end by 6 bases; junction bases not matched to a gene: 5. From germline, CDR1 is MDHEN and CDR2 SYDVKM. Study-level points and caveats: Among the subsets, naive ones generally showed larger estimated richness than memory ones. Naive CD4 clonotypes were shared across a few donors at about 5.3%.

Points on this clone: As yet, its antigen is unknown.

Every subset's genomic DNA went evenly onto several immunoSEQ plates. Sorted-subset replicate PCRs used about 0.2 ug of genomic DNA. This amount corresponded to approximately 30,000 T cell genomes. Some clones are missing from TCRdb's copy, which holds only in-frame ones; the method was immunoSEQ multiplex PCR. The profile shows about 2.5 million clones, around 93% of them singletons. The sequencing sample was made of naive CD4+ T cells from PBMCs. The subset here: CD45RA+ positively selected. The TCR originated in a man between 18 and 35 years old in good health. Some clones in this sample may be carry-over from other donors' samples. The V gene is TRBV28, the J gene TRBJ2-1; the match to TRBD1 covers 10 bases. Here the CDR3 reads CASRTGGAGNEQFF. The CDR3 DNA follows: TGTGCCAGCAGGACAGGGGGCGCCGGCAATGAGCAGTTCTTC.